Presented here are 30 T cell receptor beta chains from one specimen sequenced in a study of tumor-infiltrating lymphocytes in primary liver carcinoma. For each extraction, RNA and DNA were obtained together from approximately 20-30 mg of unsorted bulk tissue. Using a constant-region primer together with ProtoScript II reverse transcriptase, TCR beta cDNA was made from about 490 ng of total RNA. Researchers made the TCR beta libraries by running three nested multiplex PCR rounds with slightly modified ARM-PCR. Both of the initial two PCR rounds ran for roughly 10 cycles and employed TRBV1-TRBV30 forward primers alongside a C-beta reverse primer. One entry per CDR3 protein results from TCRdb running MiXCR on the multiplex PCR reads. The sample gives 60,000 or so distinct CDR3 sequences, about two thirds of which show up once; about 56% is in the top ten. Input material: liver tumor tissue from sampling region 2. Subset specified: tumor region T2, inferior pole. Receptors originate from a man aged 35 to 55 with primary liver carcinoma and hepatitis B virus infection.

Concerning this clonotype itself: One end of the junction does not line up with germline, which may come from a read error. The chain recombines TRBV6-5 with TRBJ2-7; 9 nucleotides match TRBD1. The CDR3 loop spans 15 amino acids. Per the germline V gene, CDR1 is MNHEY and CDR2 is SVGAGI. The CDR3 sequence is CASNYSWDRAYEQCF. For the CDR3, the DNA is TGTGCCAGCAATTACTCATGGGACAGGGCCTACGAGCAGTGCTTC.

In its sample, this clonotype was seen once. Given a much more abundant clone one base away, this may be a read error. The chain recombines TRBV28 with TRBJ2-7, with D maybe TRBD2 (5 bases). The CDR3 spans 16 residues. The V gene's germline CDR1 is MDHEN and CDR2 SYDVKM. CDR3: CGSSLLGSGSSYEQYF. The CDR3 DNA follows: TGTGGCAGCAGTTTATTGGGCAGCGGCAGCTCCTACGAGCAGTACTTC.

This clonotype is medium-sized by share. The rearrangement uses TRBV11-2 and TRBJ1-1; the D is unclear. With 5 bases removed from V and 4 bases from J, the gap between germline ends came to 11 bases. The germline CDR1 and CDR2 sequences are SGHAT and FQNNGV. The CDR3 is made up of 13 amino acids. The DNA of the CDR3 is TGTGCCAGCAGCCCTCCAGGCACCACTGAAGCTTTCTTT. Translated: CASSPPGTTEAFF.

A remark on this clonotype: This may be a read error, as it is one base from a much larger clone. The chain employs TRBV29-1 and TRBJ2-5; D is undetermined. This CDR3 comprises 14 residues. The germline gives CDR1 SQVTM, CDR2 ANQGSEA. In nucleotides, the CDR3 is TGCAGCGTTGAATTACCAGCCGCCCAAGAGAGCCAGTACTTC. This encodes CSVELPAAQESQYF.

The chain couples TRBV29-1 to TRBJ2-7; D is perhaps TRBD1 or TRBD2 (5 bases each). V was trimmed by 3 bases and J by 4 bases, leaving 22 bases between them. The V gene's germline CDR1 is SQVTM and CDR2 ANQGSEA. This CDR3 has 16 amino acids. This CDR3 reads CSVESKEGRYLYEQYF. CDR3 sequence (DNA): TGCAGCGTTGAGTCCAAAGAGGGGCGATACCTGTACGAGCAGTACTTC.

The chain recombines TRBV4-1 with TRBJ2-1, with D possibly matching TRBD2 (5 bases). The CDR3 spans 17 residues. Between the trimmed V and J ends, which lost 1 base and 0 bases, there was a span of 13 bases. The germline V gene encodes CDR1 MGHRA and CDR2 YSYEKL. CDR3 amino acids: CASSQGLAGSSYNEQFF. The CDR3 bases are TGCGCCAGCAGCCAAGGCCTAGCTGGAAGCTCCTACAATGAGCAGTTCTTC.

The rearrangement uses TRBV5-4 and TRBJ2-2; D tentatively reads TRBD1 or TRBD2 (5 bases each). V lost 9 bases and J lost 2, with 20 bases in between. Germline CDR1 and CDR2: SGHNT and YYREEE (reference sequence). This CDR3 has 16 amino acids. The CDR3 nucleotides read TGTGCCATCAGTGGGACCAGCGGACCTAACACCGGGGAGCTGTTTTTT. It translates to CAISGTSGPNTGELFF.

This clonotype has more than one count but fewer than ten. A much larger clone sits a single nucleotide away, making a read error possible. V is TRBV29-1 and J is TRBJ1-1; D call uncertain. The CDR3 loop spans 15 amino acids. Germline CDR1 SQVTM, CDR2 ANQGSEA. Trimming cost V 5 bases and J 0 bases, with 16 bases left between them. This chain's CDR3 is CSVRAEWGMNTEAFF. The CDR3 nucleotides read TGCAGCGTTCGGGCGGAGTGGGGAATGAACACTGAAGCTTTCTTT.

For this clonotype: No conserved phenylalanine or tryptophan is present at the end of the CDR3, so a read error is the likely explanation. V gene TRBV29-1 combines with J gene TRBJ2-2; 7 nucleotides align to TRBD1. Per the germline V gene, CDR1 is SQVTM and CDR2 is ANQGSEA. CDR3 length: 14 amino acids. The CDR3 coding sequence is TGCAGCGCCCTAGAGGGGGCGAACACCTGGGAGCTGTTTCTT. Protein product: CSALEGANTWELFL.

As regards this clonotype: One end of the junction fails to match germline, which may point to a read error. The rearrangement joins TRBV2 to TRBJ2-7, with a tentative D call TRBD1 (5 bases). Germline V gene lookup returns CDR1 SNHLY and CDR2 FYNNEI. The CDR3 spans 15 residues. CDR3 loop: CVSSENRTVSYEQYF. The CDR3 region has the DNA TGTGTCAGCAGTGAAAACAGGACGGTCTCCTACGAGCAGTACTTC.

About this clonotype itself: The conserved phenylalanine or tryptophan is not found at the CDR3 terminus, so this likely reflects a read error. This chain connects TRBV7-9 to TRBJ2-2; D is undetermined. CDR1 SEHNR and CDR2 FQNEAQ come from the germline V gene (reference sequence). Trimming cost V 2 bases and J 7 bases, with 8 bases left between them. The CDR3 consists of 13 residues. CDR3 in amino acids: CASSLSSLGELFI. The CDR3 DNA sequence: TGTGCCAGCAGCTTATCCTCCCTCGGGGAGCTGTTTATT.

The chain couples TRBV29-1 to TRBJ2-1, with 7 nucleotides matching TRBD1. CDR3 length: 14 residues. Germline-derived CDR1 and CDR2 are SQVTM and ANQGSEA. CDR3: CIVETGDPYNEQFF. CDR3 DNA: TGCATCGTCGAAACAGGGGACCCCTACAATGAGCAGTTCTTC.

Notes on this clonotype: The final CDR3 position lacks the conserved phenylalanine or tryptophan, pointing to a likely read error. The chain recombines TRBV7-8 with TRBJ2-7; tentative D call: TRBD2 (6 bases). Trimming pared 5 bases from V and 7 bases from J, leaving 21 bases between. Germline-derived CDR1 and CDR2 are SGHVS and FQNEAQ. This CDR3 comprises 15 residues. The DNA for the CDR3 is TGTGCCAGCAGCGTAATCACGGGGAGCCGGGGGGAGCAGTACCTC. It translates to CASSVITGSRGEQYL.

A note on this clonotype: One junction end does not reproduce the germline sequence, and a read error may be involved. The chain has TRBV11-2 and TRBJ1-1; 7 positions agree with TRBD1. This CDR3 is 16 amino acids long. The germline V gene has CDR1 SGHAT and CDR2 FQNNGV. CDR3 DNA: TGTACCAGCAGCCCACCCAGGGGGTTGCTGAACACTGAAGCTTTCTTT. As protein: CTSSPPRGLLNTEAFF.

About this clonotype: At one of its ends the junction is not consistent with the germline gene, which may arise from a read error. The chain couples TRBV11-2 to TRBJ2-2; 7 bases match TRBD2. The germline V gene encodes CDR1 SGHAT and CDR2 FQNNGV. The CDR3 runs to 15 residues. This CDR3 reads CVSTTGGRNTGELFF. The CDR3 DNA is TGTGTCAGCACCACCGGGGGGAGGAACACCGGGGAGCTGTTCTTT.

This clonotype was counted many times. CDR3 bases: TGTGCCAGCAGCTTAGAACCGGGAGGGCCAAGGGAGCAGTACTTC. Translated, it gives CASSLEPGGPREQYF. The rearrangement joins TRBV7-9 to TRBJ2-7; 8 nucleotides match TRBD2. The V gene end was trimmed by 1 base and the J gene end by 7 bases; junction bases not matched to a gene: 9. The CDR3 has 15 residues. The germline CDR1 and CDR2 sequences are SEHNR and FQNEAQ (reference sequence).

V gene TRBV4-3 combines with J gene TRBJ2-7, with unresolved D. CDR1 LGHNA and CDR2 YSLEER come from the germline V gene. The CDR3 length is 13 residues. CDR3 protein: CTGSQEQRYEQYF. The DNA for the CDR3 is TGCACCGGCAGCCAAGAACAGCGCTACGAGCAGTACTTC.

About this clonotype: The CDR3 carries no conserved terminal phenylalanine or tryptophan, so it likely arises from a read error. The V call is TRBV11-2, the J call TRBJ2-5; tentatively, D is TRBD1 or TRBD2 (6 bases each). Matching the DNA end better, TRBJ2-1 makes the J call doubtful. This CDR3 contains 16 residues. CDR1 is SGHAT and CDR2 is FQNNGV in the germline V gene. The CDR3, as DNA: TGTGCCAGCAGCCAAACTCCTGGAGGGGGGAAAGAGACCCAGTTCTCT. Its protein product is CASSQTPGGGKETQFS.

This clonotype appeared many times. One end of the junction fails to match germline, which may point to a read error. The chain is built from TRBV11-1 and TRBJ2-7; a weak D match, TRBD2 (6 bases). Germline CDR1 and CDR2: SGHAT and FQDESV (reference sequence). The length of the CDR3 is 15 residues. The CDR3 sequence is CASSSSRDSSYERYF. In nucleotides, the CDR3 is TGTGCCAGCAGCTCATCACGGGACTCCTCCTACGAGCGGTACTTC.

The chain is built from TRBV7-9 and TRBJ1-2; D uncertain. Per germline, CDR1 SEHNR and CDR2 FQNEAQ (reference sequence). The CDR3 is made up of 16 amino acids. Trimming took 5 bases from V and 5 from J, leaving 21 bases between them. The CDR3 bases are TGTGCCAGCAGCCCTGAGAGCAGGCTGTTCCAGTATGGCTACACCTTC. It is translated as CASSPESRLFQYGYTF. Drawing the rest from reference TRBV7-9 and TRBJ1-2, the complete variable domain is DTGVSQNPRHKITKRGQNVTFRCDPISEHNRLYWYRQTLGQGPEFLTYFQNEAQLEKSRLLSDRFSAERPKGSFSTLEIQRTEQGDSAMYLCASSPESRLFQYGYTFGSGTRLTVV.

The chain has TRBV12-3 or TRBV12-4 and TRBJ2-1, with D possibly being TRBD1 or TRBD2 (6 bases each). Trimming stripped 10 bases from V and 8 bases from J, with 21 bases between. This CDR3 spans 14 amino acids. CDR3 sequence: CANSKRKGGDEQFF. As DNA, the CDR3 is TGTGCCAACAGCAAGCGGAAGGGGGGAGATGAGCAGTTCTTC.

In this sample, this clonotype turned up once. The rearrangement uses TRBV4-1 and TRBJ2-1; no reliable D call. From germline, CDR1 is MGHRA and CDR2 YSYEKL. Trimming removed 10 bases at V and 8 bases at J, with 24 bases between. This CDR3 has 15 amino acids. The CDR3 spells CANSPLGNNNDEQFF. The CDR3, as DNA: TGCGCCAACAGTCCGCTCGGTAACAACAACGATGAGCAGTTCTTC.

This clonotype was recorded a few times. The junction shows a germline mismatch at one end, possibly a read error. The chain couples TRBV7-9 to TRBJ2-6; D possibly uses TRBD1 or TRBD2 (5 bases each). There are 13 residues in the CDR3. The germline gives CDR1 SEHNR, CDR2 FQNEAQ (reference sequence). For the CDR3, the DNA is TGTGCCAGCAGCTTAGCCGGGGCCAACGTCCTGACCTTC. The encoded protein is CASSLAGANVLTF.

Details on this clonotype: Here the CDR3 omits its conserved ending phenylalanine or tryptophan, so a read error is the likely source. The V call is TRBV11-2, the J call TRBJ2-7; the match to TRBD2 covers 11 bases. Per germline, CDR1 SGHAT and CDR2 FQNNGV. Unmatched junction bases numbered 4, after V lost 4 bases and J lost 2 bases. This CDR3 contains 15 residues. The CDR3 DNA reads TGTGCCAGCAGCTCTACGACTAGCGGGACCTACGAGCAGTACCTC. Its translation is CASSSTTSGTYEQYL.

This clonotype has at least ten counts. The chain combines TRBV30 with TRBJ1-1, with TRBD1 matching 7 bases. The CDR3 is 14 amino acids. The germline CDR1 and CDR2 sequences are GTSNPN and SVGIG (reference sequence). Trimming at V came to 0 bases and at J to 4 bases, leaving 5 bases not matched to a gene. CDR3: CAWSVQGITTEAFF. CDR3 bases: TGTGCCTGGAGTGTACAGGGGATAACCACTGAAGCTTTCTTT.

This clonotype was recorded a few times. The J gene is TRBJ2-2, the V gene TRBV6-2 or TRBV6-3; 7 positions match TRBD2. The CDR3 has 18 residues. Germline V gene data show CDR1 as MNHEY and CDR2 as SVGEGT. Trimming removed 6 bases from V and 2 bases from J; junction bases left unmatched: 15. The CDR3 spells CASSDIGIRLANTGELFF. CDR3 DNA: TGTGCCAGCAGCGACATAGGGATTCGACTAGCCAACACCGGGGAGCTGTTTTTT.

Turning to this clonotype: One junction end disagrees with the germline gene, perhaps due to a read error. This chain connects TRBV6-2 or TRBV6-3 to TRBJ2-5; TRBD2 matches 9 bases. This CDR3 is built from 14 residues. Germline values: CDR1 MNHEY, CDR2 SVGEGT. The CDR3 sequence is CTSRPTSGKETQYF. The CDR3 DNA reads TGTACCAGCAGACCGACTAGCGGAAAGGAGACCCAGTACTTC.

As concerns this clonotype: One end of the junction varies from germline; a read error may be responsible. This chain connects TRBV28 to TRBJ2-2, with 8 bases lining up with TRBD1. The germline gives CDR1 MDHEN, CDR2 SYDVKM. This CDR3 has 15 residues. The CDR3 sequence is CASSTLDRGTGELFF. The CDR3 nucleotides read TGTGCCAGCAGCACTCTAGACAGGGGCACCGGGGAACTGTTTTTT. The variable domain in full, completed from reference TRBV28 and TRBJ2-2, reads DVKVTQSSRYLVKRTGEKVFLECVQDMDHENMFWYRQDPGLGLRLIYFSYDVKMKEKGDIPEGYSVSREKKERFSLILESASTNQTSMYLCASSTLDRGTGELFFGEGSRLTVL.

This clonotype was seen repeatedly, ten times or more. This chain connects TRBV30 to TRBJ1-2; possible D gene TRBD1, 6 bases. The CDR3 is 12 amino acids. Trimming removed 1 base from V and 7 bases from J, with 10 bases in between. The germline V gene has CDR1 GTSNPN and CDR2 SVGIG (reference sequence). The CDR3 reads CAWSAGGLGYTF. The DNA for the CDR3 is TGTGCCTGGAGTGCCGGGGGGCTTGGCTACACCTTC. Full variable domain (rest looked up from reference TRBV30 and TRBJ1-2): SQTIHQWPATLVQPVGSPLSLECTVEGTSNPNLYWYRQAAGRGLQLLFYSVGIGQISSEVPQNLSASRPQDRQFILSSKKLLLSDSGFYLCAWSAGGLGYTFGSGTRLTVV.

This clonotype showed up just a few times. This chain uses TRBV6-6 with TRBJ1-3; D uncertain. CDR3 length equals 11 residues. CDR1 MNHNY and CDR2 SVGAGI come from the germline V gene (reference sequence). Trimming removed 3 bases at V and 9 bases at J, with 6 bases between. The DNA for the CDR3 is TGTGCCAGCAGTTATGAGAGCACCATATATTTT. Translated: CASSYESTIYF.